Presented here are 32 T cell receptor beta chains from one specimen sequenced in a study of blood T cell repertoires in COVID-19. Measured with immunoSEQ multiplex PCR; TCRdb has only the in-frame clones, and not every one. The table records about 300,000 clones, approximately 90% of them present only once. The sample consisted of peripheral blood. The receptors here all came from a woman between 50 and 59 years old with COVID-19, enrolled during active disease.

The chain uses TRBV27 and TRBJ2-7; 10 nucleotides match TRBD2. The length of the CDR3 is 15 residues. Per the germline V gene, CDR1 is MNHEY and CDR2 is SMNVEV (reference sequence). The V gene end was trimmed by 5 bases and the J gene end by 4 bases; junction bases not matched to a gene: 8. This CDR3 reads CASSTRTSGGYEQYF. The CDR3 DNA sequence: TGTGCCAGCAGTACACGGACTAGCGGAGGATACGAGCAGTACTTC.

The chain combines TRBV5-1 with TRBJ1-4; D not resolved. Germline CDR1 and CDR2: SGHRS and YFSETQ. Deletions cut 4 bases from V and 0 bases from J, with 10 bases between. This CDR3 is 15 amino acids long. CDR3 nucleotide sequence: TGCGCCAGCAGCCTCGTTCCCGCAACTAATGAAAAACTGTTTTTT. Its translation: CASSLVPATNEKLFF.

The V gene is TRBV7-8, the J gene TRBJ2-7; 7 positions agree with TRBD1. Trimming cost V 5 bases and J 3 bases; bases outside gene matches: 13. CDR1 SGHVS and CDR2 FQNEAQ come from the germline V gene. This CDR3 region has 16 residues. CDR3 in DNA: TGTGCCAGCAGCCGTGGTGGGACAGAGAAATACTACGAGCAGTACTTC. This gives the protein CASSRGGTEKYYEQYF.

The chain combines TRBV20-1 with TRBJ2-3, with D maybe TRBD2 (6 bases). V lost 5 bases to trimming and J lost 7 bases, with 10 bases between them. The CDR3 consists of 11 residues. CDR1 is DFQATT and CDR2 is SNEGSKA in the germline V gene (reference sequence). DNA of the CDR3: TGCAGTGCTCCCCTAGCGAATACGCAGTATTTT. This encodes CSAPLANTQYF.

The rearrangement links TRBV7-9 to TRBJ1-3; no reliable D call. Between the trimmed V and J ends, which lost 5 bases and 0 bases, there was a span of 17 bases. CDR1 is SEHNR and CDR2 is FQNEAQ in the germline V gene (reference sequence). CDR3 length equals 17 residues. DNA for the CDR3: TGTGCCAGCAGCAGTAGGGAGGCCCAAGTCTCTGGAAACACCATATATTTT. Protein product: CASSSREAQVSGNTIYF.

The genes are TRBV19 and TRBJ2-7; TRBD2 aligns across 12 bases. CDR3 length: 15 residues. Germline V lookup: CDR1 LNHDA, CDR2 SQIVND (reference sequence). V shed 6 bases, J shed 4 bases, and the junction held 7 bases outside the gene matches. The CDR3 reads CASSHPTSGSYEQYF. CDR3 DNA sequence: TGTGCCAGTAGCCACCCGACTAGCGGGAGTTACGAGCAGTACTTC.

The rearrangement joins TRBV6-6 to TRBJ2-2; a possible D gene is TRBD1 (5 bases). The germline CDR1 and CDR2 sequences are MNHNY and SVGAGI (reference sequence). The CDR3 contains 14 residues. Trimming pared 8 bases from V and 2 bases from J, leaving 12 bases between. The CDR3 here is CASLRQLNTGELFF. CDR3 sequence (DNA): TGTGCCAGCTTAAGACAGTTAAACACCGGGGAGCTGTTTTTT.

The chain combines TRBV6-2 or TRBV6-3 with TRBJ1-5; D is possibly TRBD1 (5 bases). The CDR3 spans 15 residues. V gave up 3 bases and J gave up 2 bases, with 11 bases separating them. CDR1 is MNHEY and CDR2 is SVGEGT in the germline V gene. The CDR3 spells CASSYLQGGNQPQHF. CDR3 DNA sequence: TGTGCCAGCAGTTATCTCCAGGGTGGCAATCAGCCCCAGCATTTT.

This clone was detected a few times. This specimen includes other DNA sequences encoding the same CDR3. V gene TRBV5-4 combines with J gene TRBJ2-6; possible D gene TRBD1, 6 bases. Per the germline V gene, CDR1 is SGHNT and CDR2 is YYREEE (reference sequence). This CDR3 contains 15 residues. Between the trimmed V and J ends, which lost 4 bases and 0 bases, there was a span of 8 bases. The chain's CDR3 is CASSLGGSGANVLTF. The CDR3 region has the DNA TGTGCCAGCAGCCTAGGGGGCTCTGGGGCCAACGTCCTGACTTTC.

V gene TRBV9 combines with J gene TRBJ1-2; 9 bases fit TRBD1. Germline assignment: CDR1 SGDLS and CDR2 YYNGEE. Trimming cost V 3 bases and J 8 bases; bases outside gene matches: 5. The CDR3 has 13 amino acids. CDR3 nucleotide sequence: TGTGCCAGCAGCGGGGACAGGGCGGGCGGCTACACCTTC. It specifies CASSGDRAGGYTF.

V is TRBV5-4 and J is TRBJ2-6; D ambiguous. CDR3 length: 14 amino acids. V lost 4 bases and J 0 bases, leaving 5 bases between the germline ends. Germline V gene data show CDR1 as SGHNT and CDR2 as YYREEE (reference sequence). CDR3 sequence reads: CASSPGSGANVLTF. CDR3 in DNA: TGTGCCAGCAGCCCGGGCTCTGGGGCCAACGTCCTGACTTTC.

As DNA, the CDR3 is TGTGCCAGCAGCTTAGGACTAGATGGAGATACGCAGTATTTT. Translated, it gives CASSLGLDGDTQYF. The chain links TRBV5-4 to TRBJ2-3; 7 bases are a match to TRBD2. V was pared by 2 bases and J by 5 bases, with 5 bases of the junction left unmatched. CDR1 and CDR2 from the germline V gene are SGHNT and YYREEE (reference sequence). The CDR3 runs 14 residues.

This chain joins TRBV7-2 and TRBJ2-7, with TRBD2 identical over 8 bases. After removal of 5 bases from V and 2 bases from J, the junction contained 2 bases not matched to a gene. The V gene's germline CDR1 is SGHTA and CDR2 FQGNSA. The CDR3 contains 13 residues. DNA of the CDR3: TGTGCCAGCAGCACACTAGCGGCCTACGAGCAGTACTTC. Amino acids: CASSTLAAYEQYF.

V and J are TRBV5-1 and TRBJ2-7; 7 positions match TRBD2. The CDR3 contains 15 residues. Unmatched junction bases numbered 11, after V lost 4 bases and J lost 4 bases. Germline assignment: CDR1 SGHRS and CDR2 YFSETQ. CDR3 region: CASSGGDGVLYEQYF. The CDR3 DNA reads TGCGCCAGCAGCGGGGGGGACGGAGTTCTGTACGAGCAGTACTTC.

The chain is built from TRBV20-1 and TRBJ2-1; 14 nucleotides agree with TRBD2. The length of the CDR3 is 16 residues. V was clipped by 6 bases and J by 8 bases; unmatched bases: 12. Germline CDR1 reads DFQATT; CDR2 reads SNEGSKA (reference sequence). CDR3 sequence reads: CSASGTSGSTAHEQFF. As DNA, the CDR3 is TGCAGTGCAAGTGGGACTAGCGGGAGTACCGCACATGAGCAGTTCTTC.

This sequence joins TRBV11-2 and TRBJ2-1; TRBD2 matches 13 bases. V dropped 5 bases and J dropped 5; count of bases not matched to a gene: 12. The CDR3 consists of 18 residues. The germline CDR1 and CDR2 sequences are SGHAT and FQNNGV. The CDR3 here is CASSPARRGLAGNNEQFF. The CDR3 nucleotides read TGTGCCAGCAGCCCCGCGAGGCGGGGACTAGCGGGGAACAATGAGCAGTTCTTC.

The CDR3 protein is CASSLGFATGPNTEAFF. CDR3 DNA: TGTGCCAGCAGCTTAGGGTTCGCGACAGGGCCGAACACTGAAGCTTTCTTT. The rearrangement joins TRBV7-6 to TRBJ1-1, with 7 bases lining up with TRBD1. With 1 base clipped from V and 1 base from J, the junction kept 9 bases outside the gene matches. The CDR3 length is 17 residues. From germline, CDR1 is SGHVS and CDR2 FNYEAQ.

The chain combines TRBV7-2 with TRBJ1-4; TRBD1 aligns across 9 bases. Germline V gene lookup returns CDR1 SGHTA and CDR2 FQGNSA. This CDR3 contains 16 residues. J lost 3 bases, V lost 2 bases, and 4 bases had no gene match. CDR3 nucleotide sequence: TGTGCCAGCAGCTTAACAGGGGGCTTATCTAATGAAAAACTGTTTTTT. Translating gives CASSLTGGLSNEKLFF.

The rearrangement links TRBV7-3 to TRBJ1-6; TRBD1 is a possible D gene (6 bases). Between the trimmed V and J ends, which lost 4 bases and 12 bases, there was a span of 16 bases. Germline V gene lookup returns CDR1 SGHTA and CDR2 FQGTGA. This CDR3 is 14 amino acids long. The CDR3 coding sequence is TGTGCCAGCAGCTCACAGGGACGGGGGGGACCCCTCCACTTT. Its protein is CASSSQGRGGPLHF.

This chain links TRBV7-6 with TRBJ1-5, with a tentative D call TRBD1 (5 bases). The CDR3 loop spans 15 amino acids. Per the germline V gene, CDR1 is SGHVS and CDR2 is FNYEAQ. The germline V and J ends were trimmed by 5 bases and 4 bases, with 15 bases remaining between them. CDR3 DNA: TGTGCCAGCAGCAGGGGCGCTTTAGGGAATCAGCCCCAGCATTTT. It translates to CASSRGALGNQPQHF.

The genes are TRBV9 and TRBJ1-5; D remains ambiguous. Germline-derived CDR1 and CDR2 are SGDLS and YYNGEE. The CDR3 is made up of 14 amino acids. The germline V and J ends were trimmed by 0 bases and 3 bases, with 7 bases remaining between them. CDR3 sequence (DNA): TGTGCCAGCAGCGTAGCCCCCTACAATCAGCCCCAGCATTTT. It is translated as CASSVAPYNQPQHF.

V usage is TRBV19 and J usage is TRBJ1-5; no definite D call. CDR1 is LNHDA, CDR2 SQIVND, per germline (reference sequence). The V and J ends lost 4 bases and 4 bases respectively, with 14 bases between them. This CDR3 is built from 15 residues. The CDR3 spells CASSSWGGLNQPQHF. In nucleotides, the CDR3 is TGTGCCAGTAGTAGTTGGGGAGGGTTAAATCAGCCCCAGCATTTT.

The chain employs TRBV28 and TRBJ1-4, with D hard to call. The CDR3 runs to 13 residues. Germline V lookup: CDR1 MDHEN, CDR2 SYDVKM. Trimming cost V 4 bases and J 6 bases, with 9 bases left between them. Here the CDR3 DNA reads TGTGCCAGCAGTTCCCGACTTGATGAAAAACTGTTTTTT. Translating gives CASSSRLDEKLFF.

This chain connects TRBV20-1 to TRBJ1-5, with 9 bases that match TRBD1. V trimming: 3 bases; J trimming: 7 bases; junction bases outside the gene matches: 7. CDR3 length: 14 amino acids. The V gene's germline CDR1 is DFQATT and CDR2 SNEGSKA (reference sequence). CDR3 region: CSASSMDRGQPQHF. The DNA for the CDR3 is TGCAGTGCTAGTAGTATGGACAGGGGACAGCCCCAGCATTTT.

The chain couples TRBV10-3 to TRBJ2-5; TRBD2 might be the D (6 bases). V was cut by 3 bases and J by 2 bases, with 13 bases left in between. Germline CDR1 is ENHRY and CDR2 is SYGVKD. The CDR3 contains 15 residues. The CDR3 nucleotides read TGTGCCATCAGTGACTACGGGGGAAGTCAAGAGACCCAGTACTTC. This encodes CAISDYGGSQETQYF.

The chain joins TRBV30 to TRBJ1-1; 9 bases match TRBD1. Germline CDR1 reads GTSNPN; CDR2 reads SVGIG (reference sequence). With V trimmed by 6 bases and J by 1 base, 12 bases remained unmatched. This CDR3 is 16 amino acids long. CDR3 coding DNA: TGTGCCTGCTCTCCTGTGTCGGACAGGGGGAACACTGAAGCTTTCTTT. Translation: CACSPVSDRGNTEAFF.

The V call is TRBV18, the J call TRBJ2-1; 13 bases map to TRBD2. The germline CDR1 and CDR2 sequences are KGHSH and LQKENI. Trimming at V came to 0 bases and at J to 10 bases, leaving 9 bases not matched to a gene. This CDR3 has 17 residues. CDR3 in amino acids: CASSPPGTSGRAGEQFF. The CDR3 DNA reads TGTGCCAGCTCACCACCTGGAACTAGCGGGAGGGCAGGCGAGCAGTTCTTC.

The chain combines TRBV7-9 with TRBJ2-3; 9 positions agree with TRBD2. The CDR3 sequence is 13 residues long. J gave up 2 bases and V 11 bases, and 5 bases lay outside the gene matches. The germline gives CDR1 SEHNR, CDR2 FQNEAQ (reference sequence). CDR3 protein: CAGGGLATDTQYF. The CDR3, as DNA: TGTGCCGGGGGGGGACTAGCCACAGATACGCAGTATTTT.

V usage is TRBV3-1 (or the pseudogene TRBV3-2) and J usage is TRBJ2-1; 10 bases are a match to TRBD2. Losses at the gene ends were 6 bases for V and 9 bases for J; bases not matched to a gene: 11. Germline lookup yields CDR1 LGHDT and CDR2 YNNKEL (reference sequence). The CDR3 spans 15 residues. CDR3 sequence (DNA): TGTGCCAGCAGGGGGCTAGCGGGAGAATCAGCTGAGCAGTTCTTC. It codes for CASRGLAGESAEQFF.

V is TRBV27 and J is TRBJ2-1, with 7 bases fitting TRBD1. J gave up 2 bases and V 2 bases, and 6 bases lay outside the gene matches. The CDR3 is 16 residues long. Germline V gene data show CDR1 as MNHEY and CDR2 as SMNVEV (reference sequence). DNA of the CDR3: TGTGCCAGCAGTTTAATAGGGGACAGAGCCTACAATGAGCAGTTCTTC. Translation gives CASSLIGDRAYNEQFF.

In regard to this clone: A junction boundary mismatches the germline segment, possibly from a read error. The J gene is TRBJ1-1, the V gene TRBV11-2; D is undetermined. This CDR3 is 11 amino acids long. CDR1 is SGHAT and CDR2 is FQNNGV in the germline V gene. CDR3 in DNA: TGTGCCAGCAACTTAGGTGGAGCGGCTTTCTTT. Translation: CASNLGGAAFF.

The J gene is TRBJ2-4, the V gene TRBV21-1; TRBD1 was called by the table and not checked on the DNA. TRBV21-1 is a pseudogene segment. The CDR3 is 16 residues long. The CDR3 reads CASSCGGRDPKNIQYF. In nucleotides, the CDR3 is TGTGCCAGCAGCTGTGGGGGCAGGGACCCCAAAAACATTCAGTACTTC.